This TCR beta chain is from a study of blood T cells in healthy people across ages. Investigators took about 9.4 milliliters of peripheral blood from every donor. CDR1 and CDR2 from the germline V gene are SGHTA and FQGNSA. Trimming removed 8 bases from V and 6 bases from J, with 15 bases in between. The CDR3 covers 13 residues. It was with a sample-barcoded 5' primer and a J-beta primer mix that a second PCR of roughly 7 to 12 cycles was run. TCRdb redid the calling of the 5' RACE reads with MiXCR, one entry per CDR3 protein. The table lists hundreds of thousands of distinct CDR3 sequences, under 45% of them singletons, with about a fifth in the top ten.

The sequence was collected from a man aged 55 to 70 in good health. V usage is TRBV7-2 and J usage is TRBJ2-3, with D perhaps assigned TRBD1 or TRBD2 (6 bases each). Sequenced material: blood. The CDR3 here is CASRGGRLDTQYF. CDR3 in DNA: TGTGCCAGCCGAGGGGGGCGGCTGGATACGCAGTATTTT.